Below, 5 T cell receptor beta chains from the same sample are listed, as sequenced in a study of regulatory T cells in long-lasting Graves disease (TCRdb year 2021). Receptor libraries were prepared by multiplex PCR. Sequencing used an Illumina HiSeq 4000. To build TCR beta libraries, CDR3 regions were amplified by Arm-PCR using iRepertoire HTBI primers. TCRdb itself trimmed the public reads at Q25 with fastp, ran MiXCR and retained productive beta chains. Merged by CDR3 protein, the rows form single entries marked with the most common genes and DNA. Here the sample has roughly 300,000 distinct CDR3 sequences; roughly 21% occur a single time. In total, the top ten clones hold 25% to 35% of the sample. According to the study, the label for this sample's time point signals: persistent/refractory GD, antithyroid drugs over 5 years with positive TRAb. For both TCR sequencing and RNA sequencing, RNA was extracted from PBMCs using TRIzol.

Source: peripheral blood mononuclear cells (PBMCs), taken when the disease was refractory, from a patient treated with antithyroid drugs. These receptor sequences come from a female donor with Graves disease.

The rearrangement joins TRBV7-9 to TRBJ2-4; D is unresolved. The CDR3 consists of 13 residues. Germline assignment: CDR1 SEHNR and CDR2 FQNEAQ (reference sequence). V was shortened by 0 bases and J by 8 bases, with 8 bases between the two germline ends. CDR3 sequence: CASSLAAEDIQYF. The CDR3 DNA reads TGTGCCAGCAGCTTAGCTGCAGAGGACATTCAGTACTTC.

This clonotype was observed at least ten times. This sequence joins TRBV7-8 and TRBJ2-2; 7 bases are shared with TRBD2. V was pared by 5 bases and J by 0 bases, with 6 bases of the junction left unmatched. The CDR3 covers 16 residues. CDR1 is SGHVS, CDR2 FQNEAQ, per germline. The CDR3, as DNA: TGTGCCAGCAGCATTAAGCGGGGTCCGAACACCGGGGAGCTGTTTTTT. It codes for CASSIKRGPNTGELFF.

CDR3 sequence reads: CASSSGGESSYNEQFF. CDR3 bases: TGTGCCAGCAGCTCCGGCGGGGAGAGCTCCTACAATGAGCAGTTCTTC. The chain has TRBV11-2 and TRBJ2-1; tentatively, D is TRBD2 (6 bases). This CDR3 is 16 amino acids long. The germline V gene encodes CDR1 SGHAT and CDR2 FQNNGV. Deletions cut 4 bases from V and 0 bases from J, with 13 bases between. Supplemented by reference TRBV11-2 and TRBJ2-1, the full variable domain reads EAGVAQSPRYKIIEKRQSVAFWCNPISGHATLYWYQQILGQGPKLLIQFQNNGVVDDSQLPKDRFSAERLKGVDSTLKIQPAKLEDSAVYLCASSSGGESSYNEQFFGPGTRLTVL.

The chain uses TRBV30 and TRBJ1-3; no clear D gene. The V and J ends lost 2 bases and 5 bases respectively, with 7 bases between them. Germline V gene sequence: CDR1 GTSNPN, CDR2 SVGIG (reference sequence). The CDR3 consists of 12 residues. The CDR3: CAWSRKRNTIYF. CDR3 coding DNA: TGTGCCTGGAGTCGGAAACGAAACACCATATATTTT.

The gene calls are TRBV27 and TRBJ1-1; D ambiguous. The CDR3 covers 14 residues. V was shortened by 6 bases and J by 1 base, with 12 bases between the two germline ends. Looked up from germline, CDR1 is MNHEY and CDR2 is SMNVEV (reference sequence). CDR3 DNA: TGTGCCAGCAGATCCGGGCCTAGGAACACTGAAGCTTTCTTT. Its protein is CASRSGPRNTEAFF.